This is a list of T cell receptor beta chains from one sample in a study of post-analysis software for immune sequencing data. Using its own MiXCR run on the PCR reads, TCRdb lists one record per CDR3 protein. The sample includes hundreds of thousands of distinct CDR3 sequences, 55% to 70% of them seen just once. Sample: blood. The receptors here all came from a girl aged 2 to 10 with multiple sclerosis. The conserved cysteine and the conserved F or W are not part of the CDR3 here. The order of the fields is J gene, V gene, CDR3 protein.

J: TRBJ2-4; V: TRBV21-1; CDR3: ASSITSLAKNIQY
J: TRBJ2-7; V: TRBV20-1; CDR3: SARGGEAGEIYEQY
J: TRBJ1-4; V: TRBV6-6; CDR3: ASSPPGQVPTNEKLF
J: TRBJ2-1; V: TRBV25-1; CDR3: ASSVGGREQF
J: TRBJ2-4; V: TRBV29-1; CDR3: SARRTSVAKNIQY
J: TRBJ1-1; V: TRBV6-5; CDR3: ASTTGARTEAF
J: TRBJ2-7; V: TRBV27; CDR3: ASSLVDGAYEQY
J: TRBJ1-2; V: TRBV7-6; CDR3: ASSLQERDGYT
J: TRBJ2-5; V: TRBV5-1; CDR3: ASSFGTSGQETQY
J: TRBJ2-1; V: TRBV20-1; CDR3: SAREGGRRYNEQF
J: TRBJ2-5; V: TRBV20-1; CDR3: SAIMDQGGETQY
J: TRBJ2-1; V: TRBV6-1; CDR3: ASSGLPGRSYNEQF
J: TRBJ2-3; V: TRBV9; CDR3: ASSGPTNGGTDTQY
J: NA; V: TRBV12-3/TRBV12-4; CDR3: ASSPLGRVADEQY
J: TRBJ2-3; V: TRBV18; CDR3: ASSPPAGSIADTQY
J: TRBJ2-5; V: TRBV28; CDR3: ASSLRLDRGETQY
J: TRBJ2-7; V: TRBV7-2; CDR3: ASSSGQDSYEQY
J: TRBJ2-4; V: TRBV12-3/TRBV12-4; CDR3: ASSFGQGSDIQY